This TCR beta chain was retrieved from a study of neurological immune-mediated disorders (dated by TCRdb to the late 2010s). Background for the entire study: Peripheral blood TCR-beta repertoires from HTLV-I-associated myelopathy (HAM/TSP) patients, multiple sclerosis patients and healthy controls were compared by UMI-based sequencing. Longitudinal samples, technical triplicates and paired sorted CD4+ and CD8+ T-cell subsets, alongside PBMC samples, were included among the approximately 100 TCR-beta libraries. The cohort comprised 68 subjects: roughly 15 HAM/TSP patients, 35 or so multiple sclerosis patients and around 20 healthy controls. Findings and caveats that apply to the study as a whole: No identical CDR3 amino acid sequences were found to be shared among expanded clones across subjects, suggesting that TCR-beta repertoires were private in all groups. The highest TCR clonal expansion was observed in HAM/TSP patients, whereas the lowest was observed in MS patients, even when compared with healthy controls.

This clonotype was seen ten or more times. Its antigen specificity is not known. No base-level quality is on record; no much larger clone is a single base apart. The junction carries 11 bases between V and J, which are trimmed by 1 base and 1 base respectively. The CDR3 covers 15 residues, taking in both the cysteine and the phenylalanine. Just the 45-base CDR3 DNA is kept, in frame starting at base 1. CDR1 and CDR2 (DFQATT, SNEGSKA) derive from the germline V gene (reference sequence). Healthy controls were blood bank volunteers in Maryland, USA. Unsorted PBMC libraries were generated from 2 million PBMCs stored in RNAlater at -80 °C until RNA extraction. Peripheral blood was subjected to Ficoll-Hypaque density gradient centrifugation to isolate PBMCs, which were then cryopreserved in liquid nitrogen. cDNA synthesis used template-switch 5'RACE with a primer carrying a 10-nucleotide random unique molecular identifier tagging each TCR transcript. Each sequencing run produced over 200 million TCR-beta sequences covering 15-18 subjects. The RNeasy kit was used to extract total RNA. The KAPA Real-time Library Amplification kit was used to amplify TCR-beta VDJ regions with primers for the TCR constant region and the 5'RACE anchor. A first PCR added sample indexes and Illumina adaptors, and a second PCR then raised library yield. The roughly 650 bp TCR product was size-selected on a 2% E-gel SizeSelection system after Ampure bead purification. Before pooling, library quality was checked on a Bioanalyzer, concentration was measured with Qubit, and libraries were quantified with the Kapa Library Quantification kit. Paired-end 2 x 150 bp sequencing of the libraries was performed on an Illumina HiSeq 2500. To increase sequence diversity, 25-30% phiX was spiked into each library pool. The original methods were these. The quality-filtered reads were processed with the UMI-based MiGEC pipeline, whose error correction step removed more than 80% of the raw TCR sequences. VDJ genes were aligned to IMGT germline references, and each clonotype was defined by a unique CDR3 amino acid sequence together with V-J genes. VDJtools evaluated clonal expansion, Shannon diversity and CDR3 relatedness (CalcPairwiseDistances, ClusterSamples); CLCbio workbench built phylogenetic trees. Expanded clones were defined as having at least 8 unique UMIs, based on coefficient-of-variation modelling across technical triplicates. The public reads were run again by TCRdb, first through fastp at Q25 and then through MiXCR, and only productive beta chains were kept. Each CDR3 protein appears once, grouped with its most common genes and DNA. The V and J calls and clone size are TCRdb's, not the authors'. Within this sample are approximately 30,000 distinct CDR3 sequences, with about 15% of them counted one time only. 27% of the sample belongs to the ten largest clones.

The material sequenced was PBMCs. The sequence was collected from a man between 70 and 80 years old in good health. The V and J genes are TRBV20-1 and TRBJ1-3; the D gene is possibly TRBD1, with 5 bases matching. The DNA sequence follows: TGCAGTGCTAGAGCCGGGGCAGCTTCTGGAAACACCATATATTTT. This translates into CSARAGAASGNTIYF.